This T cell receptor beta chain is from a study of spatial heterogeneity in lung cancer. Study in general: Sequencing was performed on follow-up PBMC samples when available, collected at a median of around two years after resection. Raw sequencing reads included, on average, more than 9.5 appearances of each unique TCR and UMI combination.

This clonotype was counted ten times or more. TCRdb re-derived calls from the 5' RACE reads in MiXCR, one entry per CDR3 protein. The profile covers approximately 56,000 distinct CDR3 sequences, with roughly 8.1% appearing a single time and about a third taken by the ten largest. Germline lookup yields CDR1 SGHDN and CDR2 FVKESK. V was clipped by 2 bases and J by 4 bases, with 15 bases between them. The CDR3 is made up of 16 amino acids. As to time point: blood at routine non-recurrence follow-up after resection. The sequenced material consisted of unsorted whole RNA from tumor, nontumor lung or frozen PBMC.

The sample here was PBMCs, taken at follow-up. This sequence was found in a female donor with early-stage non-small cell lung cancer. The chain recombines TRBV14 with TRBJ2-1; no reliable D call. The CDR3 DNA follows: TGTGCCAGCAGCCAATTGAGGCTTAAGGGATACAATGAGCAGTTCTTC. It codes for CASSQLRLKGYNEQFF.